This record covers a single TCR beta chain. Between the trimmed V and J ends, which lost 0 bases and 0 bases, there was a span of 21 bases. This CDR3 comprises 19 residues. Germline CDR1 and CDR2: GTSNPN and SVGIG (reference sequence). The sample is drawn from a study of shared clonotypes between healthy human individuals. Method: immunoSEQ multiplex PCR; TCRdb's copy keeps in-frame clones and lacks some. The repertoire consists of about 380,000 clones, with approximately 97% occurring once and the leading ten covering approximately 0.3%. The chain links TRBV30 to TRBJ1-5, with D perhaps matching TRBD1 (6 bases). What was sequenced was memory CD8+ T cells sorted from blood. The subset is: CD45RO+ cells pooled with CCR7-negative TemRA cells. The clonotype originates from a man aged 30 to 45 in good health. The CDR3 DNA sequence: TGTGCCTGGAGTGTACGAAGGGGGGCTTTTTCCGATAGCAATCAGCCCCAGCATTTT. As protein: CAWSVRRGAFSDSNQPQHF.